Here is one T cell receptor beta chain with its context. The junction differs from germline at one of its ends, possibly a read error. The PCR was carried out with 60 Vbeta primers and 13 Jbeta primers. Method: immunoSEQ multiplex PCR; TCRdb's copy keeps in-frame clones and lacks some. Of 120,000 or so clones detected, around three quarters appear once; the ten largest clones hold around 4%. Healthy bone marrow donors made up the donors. The CDR3 spans 15 residues. Germline CDR1 reads SEHNR; CDR2 reads FQNEAQ (reference sequence). These data come from a study of cytomegalovirus exposure and HLA in healthy donors.

This TCR was sampled from a human donor in good health. The rearrangement uses TRBV7-9 and TRBJ1-2; D gene unclear. Sequenced input: PBMCs. CDR3 coding DNA: TGTTCCAGCAGCTTAGGCGGGGTTAAGGGCGATGGCTACACCTTC. Translating it yields CSSSLGGVKGDGYTF.